This TCR beta chain was sequenced in a study of beta chain features in type 1 diabetes. The V end lost 6 bases, the J end lost 5 bases, and 11 bases lay between the germline ends. The germline CDR1 and CDR2 sequences are KGHSH and LQKENI. The CDR3 has 13 residues. As every portion of the isolated RNA was reverse transcribed, the sequencing read expressed TCRB transcripts. Only in-frame clones appear in the TCRdb table, and some are missing; sequencing was by immunoSEQ multiplex PCR. In the table there are tens of thousands of clones, 25% to 35% of which are singletons. Sequencing was performed on stem cell memory CD4+ T cells from blood. The sequence was obtained from a woman younger than 35 in good health. The rearrangement joins TRBV18 to TRBJ1-5, with D possibly being TRBD1 (6 bases). The CDR3 nucleotides are TGTGCCAGCTCTCGACAGGATGATCAGCCCCAGCATTTT. Amino acids: CASSRQDDQPQHF. Complete variable domain (other parts from reference TRBV18 and TRBJ1-5): NAGVMQNPRHLVRRRGQEARLRCSPMKGHSHVYWYRQLPEEGLKFMVYLQKENIIDESGMPKERFSAEFPKEGPSILRIQQVVRGDSAAYFCASSRQDDQPQHFGDGTRLSIL.